This T cell receptor (beta chain) was found in a study of OX40 agonist ivuxolimab in advanced cancers. Germline CDR1 MNHNY, CDR2 SVGAGI (reference sequence). This CDR3 comprises 13 residues. Sequencing was performed with immunoSEQ multiplex PCR; in TCRdb, only in-frame clones are kept and a portion is missing. The top ten clones hold about 3.7% of a sample with about 62,000 clones, around 81% of them seen once. In this sample, this clone turned up once. V is TRBV6-6 and J is TRBJ1-5; no clear D. The sample consisted of CD4+ or CD8+ T cells sorted from blood, taken in a trial of the OX40 agonist ivuxolimab. The receptor comes from an adult with an advanced solid tumor such as melanoma, head and neck, liver or kidney cancer. The CDR3 here is CGASSVSNQPQHF. CDR3 coding DNA: TGTGGGGCCTCGTCCGTGAGCAATCAGCCCCAGCATTTT.